This is a list of T cell receptor beta chains from one sample in a study of blood T cell repertoires in COVID-19. Data came from immunoSEQ multiplex PCR; TCRdb stores just in-frame clones and leaves some out. The sample holds 220,000 or so clones, 84% seen once. Sequenced material: PBMCs or T cells enriched from blood (not recorded which). The receptors come from a middle-aged woman who had recovered from COVID-19. Each CDR3 is given with its conserved first and last residue. A D gene is named only where the DNA matches it firmly. Some rows have no size entry. The others give once, few or many, or a class for an expanded clone.

>TRBV2|TRBD1|.|TRBJ2-5
TGTGCCAGCAGCTACAGCGGACAGGGGGCTGAGACCCAGTACTTC
CASSYSGQGAETQYF
>TRBV28|.|few|TRBJ2-1
TGTGCCAGCAGTTTTCCCCCTCAGAATGAGCAGTTCTTC
CASSFPPQNEQFF
>TRBV5-1|.|.|TRBJ2-1
TGCGCCAGCAGCCCTCCTAACGATCGCCCGGAGAAGCAGTTCTTC
CASSPPNDRPEKQFF
>TRBV7-2|.|.|TRBJ2-3
TGTGCCAGCAGCTTTTCCTCAGATACGCAGTATTTT
CASSFSSDTQYF
>TRBV19|.|.|TRBJ1-2
TGTGCCAGTAGCCCAAGGCAGGGGCCTAACTATGGCTACACCTTC
CASSPRQGPNYGYTF
>TRBV6-1|TRBD1|.|TRBJ2-7
TGTGCCAGCAGTGAATTATTGGGACAGGGGATTTACTACGAGCAGTACTTC
CASSELLGQGIYYEQYF
>TRBV28|TRBD1|.|TRBJ1-5
TGTGCCAGCAGTTTATGCAGGCCAGGGGGAGGAAATCAGCCCCAGCATTTT
CASSLCRPGGGNQPQHF
>TRBV27|.|many|TRBJ1-4
TGTGCCAGCAGTTCGCAGGGTAATGAAAAACTGTTTTTT
CASSSQGNEKLFF
>TRBV30|.|.|TRBJ2-1
TGTGCCTGGAGTGTAAGTTTGCGGCCCTACAATGAGCAGTTCTTC
CAWSVSLRPYNEQFF
>TRBV19|TRBD1|.|TRBJ1-1
TGTGCCAGTAGTATGTCGGGACAGGGGGTTTTCGACCTGAACACTGAAGCTTTCTTT
CASSMSGQGVFDLNTEAFF
>TRBV6-4|TRBD1|.|TRBJ1-4
TGTGCCATCCTGCTGACAGGGATCACTAATGAAAAACTGTTTTTT
CAILLTGITNEKLFF
>TRBV28|.|.|TRBJ1-2
TGTGCCAGCAGTTTCCGGGGCTATGGCTACACCTTC
CASSFRGYGYTF
>TRBV7-2|.|.|TRBJ2-2
TGTGCCAGCAGCCCCCCCCTGTTCGGGGAGCTGTTTTTT
CASSPPLFGELFF
>TRBV28|.|.|TRBJ2-1
TGTGCCAGCAGTTTAGACCCTCGGGCTAGGGGTGAGCAGTTCTTC
CASSLDPRARGEQFF
>TRBV7-2|.|.|TRBJ2-5
TGTGCCAGCAGCTCATCCAGGTTGCAGGGCCTGGGAGAGACCCAGTACTTC
CASSSSRLQGLGETQYF
>TRBV12-3/TRBV12-4|TRBD1|.|TRBJ1-5
TGTGCCAGCACGGCAGGGGGCGGTCAGCCCCAGCATTTT
CASTAGGGQPQHF
>TRBV18|TRBD2|.|TRBJ2-5
TGTGCCAGCTCACCCGGGGGGACGGAGACCCAGTACTTC
CASSPGGTETQYF
>TRBV6-5|TRBD1|once|TRBJ1-1
TGTGCCAGCAGCAGACAGGGGGCTGTGGAAGCTTTCTTT
CASSRQGAVEAFF
>TRBV9|TRBD1|.|TRBJ1-2
TGTGCCAGCAGCACCAGACGCAGGGGGCTCGGCTATGGCTACACCTTC
CASSTRRRGLGYGYTF
>TRBV6-5|.|.|TRBJ2-1
TGTGCCAGCAGTTACCGAGAACTAGGGTATGAGCAGTTCTTC
CASSYRELGYEQFF
>TRBV9|TRBD2|.|TRBJ2-1
TGTGCCAGCAGCGCCTGGACTAGCGGGAGGACCTACAATGAGCAGTTCTTC
CASSAWTSGRTYNEQFF
>TRBV24-1|.|.|TRBJ2-1
TGTGCCACCGGAGGGGGCACTGACAGCAACAATGAGCAGTTCTTC
CATGGGTDSNNEQFF
>TRBV12-3/TRBV12-4|TRBD1|.|TRBJ1-1
TGTGCCAGCAGCACGACAGGGTACGCTTTCTTT
CASSTTGYAFF
>TRBV28|.|.|TRBJ2-3
TGTGCCAGCAGTTTATTAGCGGTTCGCACAGATACGCAGTATTTT
CASSLLAVRTDTQYF
>TRBV9|TRBD2|once|TRBJ2-2
TGTGCCAGCAGCATTAGCGGGACGAACACCGGGGAGCTGTTTTTT
CASSISGTNTGELFF
>TRBV21-1|.|few|TRBJ1-2
TGTGCCAGCAGCAACGGACAGGGCGGCGGCTACACCTTC
CASSNGQGGGYTF
>TRBV6-5|TRBD1|.|TRBJ1-1
TGTGCCAGCAGTTTCAGGGGGCTCGTCACTGAAGCTTTCTTT
CASSFRGLVTEAFF
>TRBV30|TRBD1|.|TRBJ2-1
TGTGCCTGGAGTACAACTGACAGGGGCTCCTACAATGAGCAGTTCTTC
CAWSTTDRGSYNEQFF
>TRBV11-3|TRBD2|.|TRBJ2-1
TGTGCCAGCAGAAGGACTAGCGGGAAGCAGTTCTTC
CASRRTSGKQFF
>TRBV5-4|.|.|TRBJ1-2
TGTGCCAGCAGCCCGGGCGGCCGGGGAGGTGAAAACTATGGCTACACCTTC
CASSPGGRGGENYGYTF
>TRBV19|TRBD1|few|TRBJ1-5
TGTGCCAGTAGGAGGACAGGGCACAATCAGCCCCAGCATTTT
CASRRTGHNQPQHF
>TRBV19|TRBD1|.|TRBJ1-2
TGTGCCAGTAGCGCACCGGGACAGGTATATGGCTACACCTTC
CASSAPGQVYGYTF
>TRBV19|TRBD1|.|TRBJ1-2
TGTGCCAGTAGCACAGGGGTATGGGTTTCTGGCTACACCTTC
CASSTGVWVSGYTF
>TRBV4-3|TRBD1|.|TRBJ1-2
TGCGCCAGCAGCCCCGGGACAGGATCTTTCAGAGGCTACACCTTC
CASSPGTGSFRGYTF
>TRBV7-9|.|.|TRBJ2-3
TGTGCCAGCAGCTTACTCGAGAAGGATACGCAGTATTTT
CASSLLEKDTQYF
>TRBV9|.|.|TRBJ2-5
TGTGCCAGCAGCGTCTCAGGGGCATCGAGGGAGACCCAGTACTTC
CASSVSGASRETQYF
>TRBV19|.|.|TRBJ1-5
TGTGCCAGTAATGACAGGCGCGGCAATCAGCCCCAGCATTTT
CASNDRRGNQPQHF
>TRBV10-2|.|.|TRBJ1-3
TGCGCCAGCAAGCAGGGGAACTCTGGAAACACCATATATTTT
CASKQGNSGNTIYF
>TRBV27|TRBD1|.|TRBJ2-7
TGTGCCAGCAGTCCCCGGACAGGCTACGAGCAGTACTTC
CASSPRTGYEQYF
>TRBV11-3|TRBD2|.|TRBJ2-1
TGTGCCAGCAGCTTAGATGGACTAGCGGACAATGAGCAGTTCTTC
CASSLDGLADNEQFF
>TRBV7-2|.|.|TRBJ1-4
TGTGCCAGCAGCTTAACTTCGGGGGTCAATGAAAAACTGTTTTTT
CASSLTSGVNEKLFF
>TRBV5-1|.|.|TRBJ1-5
TGCGCCAGCAGCTTGGGGGGTCAGGCCAGGGAGCCCCAGCATTTT
CASSLGGQAREPQHF
>TRBV7-9|TRBD1|.|TRBJ1-1
TGTGCCAGCAGCTTAGACAGGGGGCGGAGCACTGAAGCTTTCTTT
CASSLDRGRSTEAFF
>TRBV10-3|TRBD1|once|TRBJ1-6
TGTGCCACCCTCGGGACAGAAAATTCACCCCTCCACTTT
CATLGTENSPLHF
>TRBV11-2|TRBD1|.|TRBJ2-1
TGTGCCAGCAGCCTTGCCGGGACAGGCTACAATGAGCAGTTCTTC
CASSLAGTGYNEQFF
>TRBV28|.|.|TRBJ1-2
TGTGCCAGCAGTTTTGGTCAGACTAACTATGGCTACACCTTC
CASSFGQTNYGYTF
>TRBV6-2/TRBV6-3|.|once|TRBJ2-6
TGTGCCAGCAGTGCGCCGGGACTTGGGGGCTCTGGGGCCAACGTCCTGACTTTC
CASSAPGLGGSGANVLTF
>TRBV10-3|.|.|TRBJ1-2
TGTGCCATCAGTGAGGGAGATTACTATGGCTACACCTTC
CAISEGDYYGYTF
>TRBV19|TRBD2|.|TRBJ2-1
TGTGCCAGTAGTATAGGGACTAGATCTGCCTACAATGAGCAGTTCTTC
CASSIGTRSAYNEQFF
>TRBV29-1|.|.|TRBJ2-1
TGCAGCGTTGAAGCCCCTCCTAGCGAATACAATGAGCAGTTCTTC
CSVEAPPSEYNEQFF
>TRBV21-1|.|.|TRBJ2-2
TGTGCCAGCATTCGAGGGAGATCGAACACCGGGGAGCTGTTTTTT
CASIRGRSNTGELFF
>TRBV3-1/TRBV3-2|.|.|TRBJ1-1
TGTGCCAGCAGTCTACAGGAGAACACTGAAGCTTTCTTT
CASSLQENTEAFF
>TRBV30|.|.|TRBJ1-2
TGTGCCTGGAGTCCAGGACGGGATTATGGCTACACCTTC
CAWSPGRDYGYTF
>TRBV5-6|.|once|TRBJ1-5
TGTGCCAGCAGCCTATTAGGCGAGGGAGAGCCCCAGCATTTT
CASSLLGEGEPQHF